The 19 T cell receptor beta chains below come from one sample, sequenced in a study of Graves' ophthalmopathy and Graves' hyperthyroidism. From RNA, the CDR3 regions of TCR beta chains were amplified and sequenced. An initial RT-PCR round employing HTBI primers preceded a second-round multiplex PCR. TCRdb recomputed calls from the multiplex PCR reads with MiXCR, one row per CDR3 protein. The sample has roughly 1.1 million distinct CDR3 sequences; around a third are singletons. Sequenced sample: peripheral blood or thyroid tissue (not recorded which). All receptors derive from an adult man with Graves' hyperthyroidism.

This clonotype was seen many times. The CDR3 nucleotides read TGTGCCAGCAGCTTAGCGATACGAGGGGCCAACGTCCTGACTTTC. Translated: CASSLAIRGANVLTF. The chain couples TRBV7-2 to TRBJ2-6, with unresolved D. From germline, CDR1 is SGHTA and CDR2 FQGNSA. V lost 0 bases, J lost 4 bases, and 7 bases lay in between. The CDR3 sequence is 15 residues long.

As for this clonotype: A much larger clone lies one base from this, so it may be a read error. This sequence joins TRBV4-2 and TRBJ1-5, with D possibly TRBD1 on 6 matching bases. V was clipped by 0 bases and J by 7 bases, with 13 bases between them. The CDR3 loop spans 15 amino acids. CDR1 and CDR2 from the germline V gene are LGHNA and YNFKEQ. CDR3 loop: CASSQEGGDMQPQHF. DNA of the CDR3: TGTGCCAGCAGCCAAGAAGGAGGGGACATGCAGCCCCAGCATTTT.

The chain carries TRBV4-1 and TRBJ1-5; TRBD1 might be the D (5 bases). V lost 0 bases to trimming and J lost 10 bases, with 13 bases between them. The V gene's germline CDR1 is MGHRA and CDR2 YSYEKL. There are 14 residues in the CDR3. The DNA of the CDR3 is TGCGCCAGCAGCCAAGATCGAACAGGCGGTCCCCAGCATTTT. This translates into CASSQDRTGGPQHF.

The chain joins TRBV14 to TRBJ2-7; the match to TRBD1 covers 7 bases. Germline CDR1 reads SGHDN; CDR2 reads FVKESK. The J segment lost 0 bases and the V segment lost 4 bases, leaving 6 bases of the junction unmatched. The CDR3 is 15 residues long. CDR3 sequence: CASSLRQGPSYEQYF. The CDR3 coding sequence is TGTGCCAGCAGCCTCCGACAGGGACCCTCCTACGAGCAGTACTTC.

Worth noting for this clonotype: The CDR3 end shows no conserved phenylalanine or tryptophan, and so a read error is likely. Because the CDR3's place on the DNA is in doubt, the DNA is left out and the CDR3 is given as listed by TCRdb. This sequence joins TRBV29-1 and TRBJ1-2. Germline V gives CDR1 SQVTM, CDR2 ANQGSEA. The CDR3 is 11 residues long, ends included. The CDR3 sequence: CSVEAGRGLSY.

This clonotype was recorded a few times. The chain joins TRBV5-1 to TRBJ2-3; the D is unclear. With 0 bases removed from V and 2 bases from J, the gap between germline ends came to 7 bases. CDR1 is SGHRS, CDR2 YFSETQ, per germline. This CDR3 comprises 14 residues. The CDR3 DNA is TGCGCCAGCAGCTTGGGGGAAACCACAGATACGCAGTATTTT. Residues: CASSLGETTDTQYF.

This clonotype was counted a few times. The chain joins TRBV20-1 to TRBJ1-3, with 11 bases matching TRBD1. Germline V gene data show CDR1 as DFQATT and CDR2 as SNEGSKA (reference sequence). This CDR3 has 15 residues. Trimming at V came to 7 bases and at J to 0 bases, leaving 5 bases not matched to a gene. The CDR3: CSVRTGGFSGNTIYF. DNA of the CDR3: TGCAGTGTTAGGACAGGGGGCTTCTCTGGAAACACCATATATTTT.

This chain uses TRBV2 with TRBJ1-6; D might be TRBD1 (6 bases). This CDR3 spans 15 amino acids. V dropped 6 bases and J dropped 6 bases, with 15 bases sitting between them. Germline lookup yields CDR1 SNHLY and CDR2 FYNNEI. CDR3 residues: CASRALRTANSPLHF. The CDR3 DNA reads TGTGCCAGCAGGGCTCTGAGGACAGCTAATTCACCCCTCCACTTT.

The chain has TRBV5-1 and TRBJ2-5, with TRBD1 as a possible D gene (6 bases). Between the trimmed V and J ends, which lost 1 base and 2 bases, there was a span of 12 bases. The CDR3 runs to 15 residues. In germline, CDR1 is SGHRS, CDR2 YFSETQ. The CDR3 loop is CASSLLGTIQETQYF. The CDR3 DNA is TGCGCCAGCAGCTTGTTGGGGACAATACAAGAGACCCAGTACTTC. Variable domain in full (rest from reference TRBV5-1 and TRBJ2-5): KAGVTQTPRYLIKTRGQQVTLSCSPISGHRSVSWYQQTPGQGLQFLFEYFSETQRNKGNFPGRFSGRQFSNSRSEMNVSTLELGDSALYLCASSLLGTIQETQYFGPGTRLLVL.

This clonotype came up many times. The chain uses TRBV20-1 and TRBJ2-6; D ambiguous. The CDR3 is 13 residues long. The V gene's germline CDR1 is DFQATT and CDR2 SNEGSKA (reference sequence). Trimming took off 6 bases at V and 2 bases at J, with 8 bases between the two ends. The CDR3: CSARPPGANVLTF. Written as DNA, the CDR3 is TGCAGTGCACGGCCGCCTGGGGCCAACGTCCTGACTTTC.

This clonotype showed up many times. The chain employs TRBV12-3 or TRBV12-4 and TRBJ2-7; D not resolved. CDR3 length equals 14 residues. The V end lost 2 bases, the J end lost 5 bases, and 13 bases lay between the germline ends. Here the CDR3 DNA reads TGTGCCAGCAGTTTACAGGCAGGCCCCAACGAGCAGTACTTC. Protein product: CASSLQAGPNEQYF.

With respect to this clonotype: At one end, the junction sequence differs from germline, possibly due to a read error. This rearrangement joins TRBV20-1 to TRBJ2-2; a possible D gene is TRBD2 (5 bases). CDR3 length: 13 amino acids. Germline-derived CDR1 and CDR2 are DFQATT and SNEGSKA (reference sequence). The CDR3 DNA is TGCAGTGCTAGTCCATCGAACACCGGGAAGCTGTTTTTT. Amino acids: CSASPSNTGKLFF.

The J gene is TRBJ1-5, the V gene TRBV29-1; no reliable D call. Germline assignment: CDR1 SQVTM and CDR2 ANQGSEA. This CDR3 is built from 12 residues. V was cut by 4 bases and J by 3 bases, with 7 bases left in between. The CDR3 spells CSVGQFNQPQHF. The DNA for the CDR3 is TGCAGCGTTGGGCAGTTCAATCAGCCCCAGCATTTT.

This clonotype was seen at least ten times. This rearrangement joins TRBV15 to TRBJ1-5, with a weak D call TRBD1 (6 bases). Trimming removed 0 bases from V and 8 bases from J, with 8 bases in between. The CDR3 contains 13 residues. Germline loops: CDR1 LNHNV, CDR2 YYDKDF (reference sequence). CDR3 loop: CATSRDPGEPQHF. CDR3 DNA sequence: TGTGCCACCAGCAGAGATCCAGGGGAGCCCCAGCATTTT.

This clonotype was seen repeatedly, ten times or more. V usage is TRBV15 and J usage is TRBJ1-1, with a weak D call TRBD1 (6 bases). CDR3 length: 14 amino acids. V shed 1 base and J shed 4 bases, with 10 bases lying between them. The germline gives CDR1 LNHNV, CDR2 YYDKDF (reference sequence). CDR3 DNA sequence: TGTGCCACCAGCAGAGGGACAGAGGGCACTGAAGCTTTCTTT. Its translation is CATSRGTEGTEAFF.

This clonotype occurred a few times. The V and J genes are TRBV6-6 and TRBJ1-4, with 9 positions matching TRBD1. The CDR3 has 15 residues. Germline CDR1 MNHNY, CDR2 SVGAGI (reference sequence). V lost 6 bases to trimming and J lost 8 bases; unmatched junction nucleotides: 10. In DNA form, the CDR3 reads TGTGCCAGCAGGCCCCGGACAGGGGTTCACGAAAAACTGTTTTTT. This sequence encodes CASRPRTGVHEKLFF.

This sequence joins TRBV2 and TRBJ2-7; TRBD1 is a possible D gene (7 bases). Germline loops: CDR1 SNHLY, CDR2 FYNNEI. V gave up 6 bases and J gave up 3 bases, with 15 bases separating them. The CDR3 covers 14 residues. CDR3 DNA: TGTGCCAGCAGGGGGAGGACAGGTAACTACGAGCAGTACTTC. It translates to CASRGRTGNYEQYF.

This clonotype was counted at least ten times. The CDR3 is CSARELAGVRETQYF. The CDR3 DNA reads TGCAGTGCTAGAGAGTTAGCGGGAGTAAGGGAGACCCAGTACTTC. V and J are TRBV20-1 and TRBJ2-5, with TRBD2 matching over 9 bases. Germline V gene sequence: CDR1 DFQATT, CDR2 SNEGSKA (reference sequence). The length of the CDR3 is 15 residues. Unmatched junction bases numbered 7, after V lost 0 bases and J lost 5 bases.

The genes are TRBV15 and TRBJ1-1, with D tentatively TRBD1 (6 bases). This CDR3 spans 20 amino acids. V shed 0 bases and J shed 1 base, with 24 bases lying between them. Germline V CDR1 and CDR2: LNHNV, YYDKDF (reference sequence). CDR3 loop: CATSREITGFVSGENTEAFF. As DNA, the CDR3 is TGTGCCACCAGCAGAGAAATAACAGGGTTTGTGTCGGGCGAGAACACTGAAGCTTTCTTT.